A selection of T cell receptor beta chains follows, all from one sample in a study of cytomegalovirus exposure and HLA in healthy donors. TCRdb's table, derived via immunoSEQ multiplex PCR, lists solely in-frame clones and lacks some. The data contain 150,000 to 200,000 clones, roughly 80% of them singletons. The sample taken for sequencing was PBMCs. The receptors were sampled from a man in his late teens or twenties in good health and CMV-seropositive. Each CDR3 is given with its conserved first and last residue. A D gene is named only where the DNA matches it firmly. A clone size is listed for some rows: how often the clone was seen (once, few, many), or a class if it is expanded.

DNA: TGTGCCAGCTCACCAATACAGGATATGAACTATGGCTACACCTTC
CDR3: CASSPIQDMNYGYTF
D: .
size: .
J: TRBJ1-2
V: TRBV18

DNA: TGTGCCAGCAGCAACGACGGGGGGCACGAGCAGTACTTC
CDR3: CASSNDGGHEQYF
D: .
size: .
J: TRBJ2-7
V: TRBV11-1

DNA: TGTGCCAGCAGCCTACGGGACAGCAACACAGATACGCAGTATTTT
CDR3: CASSLRDSNTDTQYF
D: TRBD1
size: .
J: TRBJ2-3
V: TRBV13

DNA: TGCGCCAGCAGCTTTCGACAGGGTATCTACAATGAGCAGTTCTTC
CDR3: CASSFRQGIYNEQFF
D: TRBD1
size: .
J: TRBJ2-1
V: TRBV5-1

DNA: TGCGCCAGCAGCCAAGTCCAGGGGCAGGGCTTGGAGACCCAGTACTTC
CDR3: CASSQVQGQGLETQYF
D: .
size: .
J: TRBJ2-5
V: TRBV4-1

DNA: TGTGCCAGCAGTGACTCGGGAGGGGGAATGGCAGATACGCAGTATTTT
CDR3: CASSDSGGGMADTQYF
D: .
size: .
J: TRBJ2-3
V: TRBV6-4

DNA: TGTGCCAGTAGAGACTGGTCCGGGACTAGTGGGGGGGCCGACACCGGGGAGCTGTTTTTT
CDR3: CASRDWSGTSGGADTGELFF
D: TRBD2
size: once
J: TRBJ2-2
V: TRBV19

DNA: TGTGCCAGCAGCCTTACAGGGAACAATCAGCCCCAGCATTTT
CDR3: CASSLTGNNQPQHF
D: .
size: .
J: TRBJ1-5
V: TRBV28

DNA: TGCGCCAGCAGCTTTAGTTTTAGCGGGAGGGGAGAGCAGTACTTC
CDR3: CASSFSFSGRGEQYF
D: TRBD2
size: .
J: TRBJ2-7
V: TRBV4-1

DNA: TGCGCCACAAGGGGAGGTACCCAGAACACTGAAGCTTTCTTT
CDR3: CATRGGTQNTEAFF
D: .
size: once
J: TRBJ1-1
V: TRBV5-1

DNA: TGCGCCAGCAGTGAGTTTCGGACAGGGATCGGCGAGCAGTACTTC
CDR3: CASSEFRTGIGEQYF
D: TRBD1
size: .
J: TRBJ2-7
V: TRBV10-1

DNA: TGTGCCAGCAGCCAAGCCAGGTTACAGCGGCACCTCACCTACGAGCAGTACTTC
CDR3: CASSQARLQRHLTYEQYF
D: .
size: .
J: TRBJ2-7
V: TRBV4-2

DNA: TGTGCCAGCAGTTTGCCCAGGAATCAGCCCCAGCATTTT
CDR3: CASSLPRNQPQHF
D: .
size: few
J: TRBJ1-5
V: TRBV28

DNA: TGTGCCAGCTCACCTGACAGCGGGCTCTATGGCTACACCTTC
CDR3: CASSPDSGLYGYTF
D: .
size: .
J: TRBJ1-2
V: TRBV18

DNA: TGTGCCAGCAGTGAAGCGTTGGCAGGCATCTCCTACGAGCAGTACTTC
CDR3: CASSEALAGISYEQYF
D: .
size: .
J: TRBJ2-7
V: TRBV2

DNA: TGTGCCAGCACCGACACAGGGGTCGGCACCGGGGAGCTGTTTTTT
CDR3: CASTDTGVGTGELFF
D: TRBD1
size: .
J: TRBJ2-2
V: TRBV11-2

DNA: TGTGCCAGCAGTTTAGGACAGGGATATGGCTACACCTTC
CDR3: CASSLGQGYGYTF
D: TRBD1
size: .
J: TRBJ1-2
V: TRBV28

DNA: TGCGCCAGCAGCTCCGCGGCGGGACAGGGGGCGGATCAGCCCCAGCATTTT
CDR3: CASSSAAGQGADQPQHF
D: TRBD1
size: .
J: TRBJ1-5
V: TRBV4-1

DNA: TGCAGCGGTCGCCTCCGGGACAGGGGGCTTAAACTGTTTTTT
CDR3: CSGRLRDRGLKLFF
D: TRBD1
size: .
J: TRBJ1-4
V: TRBV29-1

DNA: TGTGCCAGCAACTCGGACCCCCTGGGAGTCGGCTACACCTTC
CDR3: CASNSDPLGVGYTF
D: .
size: .
J: TRBJ1-2
V: TRBV5-4

DNA: TGTGCCAGTAGTACACCGCGCAATGAGCAGTTCTTC
CDR3: CASSTPRNEQFF
D: .
size: .
J: TRBJ2-1
V: TRBV19

DNA: TGTGCCAGCAGCTTAAAATACGGGGATCAGCCCCAGCATTTT
CDR3: CASSLKYGDQPQHF
D: .
size: .
J: TRBJ1-5
V: TRBV13

DNA: TGTGCCAGCAGCTCCGGGACAGGGGAAGAGACCCAGTACTTC
CDR3: CASSSGTGEETQYF
D: TRBD1
size: .
J: TRBJ2-5
V: TRBV2

DNA: TGTGCCTGGGGAAGCGGGAGGGGGCAAGAGACCCAGTACTTC
CDR3: CAWGSGRGQETQYF
D: TRBD2
size: .
J: TRBJ2-5
V: TRBV30

DNA: TGTGCCAGCAGCTACACAGGGATCACTGAAGCTTTCTTT
CDR3: CASSYTGITEAFF
D: .
size: few
J: TRBJ1-1
V: TRBV7-9

DNA: TGTGCCACGCGTAGTAACACTGAAGCTTTCTTT
CDR3: CATRSNTEAFF
D: .
size: .
J: TRBJ1-1
V: TRBV15

DNA: TGCGCCAGCGGTGCCGGAGGACTAACTTCACCCCTCCACTTT
CDR3: CASGAGGLTSPLHF
D: .
size: .
J: TRBJ1-6
V: TRBV5-1

DNA: TGTGCCATTCAGGGGACCGGGACTAGCCCTCCGCTTTCCTACAATGAGCAGTTCTTC
CDR3: CAIQGTGTSPPLSYNEQFF
D: TRBD2
size: .
J: TRBJ2-1
V: TRBV28

DNA: TGCGCCAGCAGCCAAGGACCCCAAACGGGTGAGCAGTTCTTC
CDR3: CASSQGPQTGEQFF
D: .
size: .
J: TRBJ2-1
V: TRBV4-3

DNA: TGTGCCAGCAGCTCGGTCCGGGACGAGCAGTACTTC
CDR3: CASSSVRDEQYF
D: .
size: .
J: TRBJ2-7
V: TRBV7-9

DNA: TGTGCCAGCATCATACCCGGAGTATTGGACAGGGAAAGAGGGCAGTACTTC
CDR3: CASIIPGVLDRERGQYF
D: TRBD1
size: .
J: TRBJ2-7
V: TRBV2

DNA: TGCGCCAGCAGCTTGGGCAGTGGGGGGGTCTACGAGCAGTACTTC
CDR3: CASSLGSGGVYEQYF
D: TRBD2
size: .
J: TRBJ2-7
V: TRBV5-1

DNA: TGCGCCAGCAGTGACTCGCTTAATCCGGGAAAACTGTTTTTT
CDR3: CASSDSLNPGKLFF
D: .
size: .
J: TRBJ1-4
V: TRBV10-1

DNA: TGTGCCAGCAGTTACTCGGCAAGTAACACTGAAGCTTTCTTT
CDR3: CASSYSASNTEAFF
D: .
size: .
J: TRBJ1-1
V: TRBV6-5

DNA: TGTGCCAGCAGTGACGGACTAGTGGGGGGCGGGACCCAGTACTTC
CDR3: CASSDGLVGGGTQYF
D: .
size: .
J: TRBJ2-5
V: TRBV2

DNA: TGTGCCAGCAGCGGGGACAGGGGCAACACTGAAGCTTTCTTT
CDR3: CASSGDRGNTEAFF
D: TRBD1
size: .
J: TRBJ1-1
V: TRBV5-4

DNA: TGTGCCAGCAGTTATACTACAGGGGACTCTATCAATGAGCAGTTCTTC
CDR3: CASSYTTGDSINEQFF
D: .
size: .
J: TRBJ2-1
V: TRBV5-4

DNA: TGTGCCAGCAGCCAAGTAGCGGGTTCCTACAATGAGCAGTTCTTC
CDR3: CASSQVAGSYNEQFF
D: TRBD2
size: few
J: TRBJ2-1
V: TRBV4-2

DNA: TGTGCCAGCAGCGTAGGCGACAGCTCCTACGAGCAGTACTTC
CDR3: CASSVGDSSYEQYF
D: .
size: .
J: TRBJ2-7
V: TRBV9

DNA: TGCGCCAGCAGCCAAGAAGTAAAGCGGCCCCAGCATTTT
CDR3: CASSQEVKRPQHF
D: .
size: few
J: TRBJ1-5
V: TRBV4-1

DNA: TGTGCCAGTAGTATAGGTACTAGCGGGAAAGTCGAGCAGTACTTC
CDR3: CASSIGTSGKVEQYF
D: TRBD2
size: .
J: TRBJ2-7
V: TRBV19

DNA: TGTGCCAGCAGTTACGCGGGGGGGGATGGCTACACCTTC
CDR3: CASSYAGGDGYTF
D: .
size: .
J: TRBJ1-2
V: TRBV6-6

DNA: TGTGCCAGCAGCTTGGAGGGACAGTCCTACGAGCAGTACTTC
CDR3: CASSLEGQSYEQYF
D: TRBD1
size: .
J: TRBJ2-7
V: TRBV5-5

DNA: TGTGCCAGCAGGGAACCTAGCGGGAGGCCCCAAGAGACCCAGTACTTC
CDR3: CASREPSGRPQETQYF
D: TRBD2
size: .
J: TRBJ2-5
V: TRBV7-9